This TCR beta chain is drawn from a study of blood T cell repertoires in COVID-19. Across the whole study: Acute-phase and convalescent COVID-19 samples originated in the United States, Italy and Spain. The cDNA or gDNA used as material had been derived from T cells, B-cell-depleted T cells, or PBMCs.

The CDR3 has 13 amino acids. Trimming shortened V by 6 bases and J by 2 bases, and 10 bases separated the two germline ends. Repertoires were generated with immunoSEQ multiplex PCR, while TCRdb's copy carries only in-frame clones and drops some. The sample consists of 200,000 to 300,000 clones, around three quarters of them appearing once. The chain recombines TRBV12-3 or TRBV12-4 with TRBJ1-2; D gene unclear. The sequence was obtained from a woman aged 80 or over with acute or convalescent COVID-19. Sequenced: peripheral blood. The CDR3 sequence is CASSPRYNYGYTF. For the CDR3, the DNA is TGTGCCAGCAGCCCCAGGTACAACTATGGCTACACCTTC.